This entry lists 10 T cell receptor beta chains sequenced from one sample in a study of T cells in Graves' hyperthyroidism and ophthalmopathy. Amplified TCR beta CDR3 regions derived from RNA transcripts. TCR CDR3 regions were first amplified by RT-PCR with HTBI primers. TCRdb re-analysed the multiplex PCR reads in MiXCR, keeping a single row per CDR3 protein. Found here are about 400,000 distinct CDR3 sequences, about an eighth of them singletons; the top ten hold about 5%. Material: blood. Receptors originate from a woman aged 18-30 years with Graves' hyperthyroidism.

This clonotype appeared many times. V and J are TRBV7-9 and TRBJ2-1, with 11 bases lining up with TRBD1. There are 15 residues in the CDR3. The germline CDR1 and CDR2 sequences are SEHNR and FQNEAQ (reference sequence). The V gene end was trimmed by 5 bases and the J gene end by 6 bases; junction bases not matched to a gene: 6. The CDR3: CASSADRGLGNEQFF. The CDR3 region has the DNA TGTGCCAGCAGCGCGGACAGGGGGCTAGGCAATGAGCAGTTCTTC. The full variable domain, in which reference TRBV7-9 and TRBJ2-1 provide the parts outside the CDR3, is DTGVSQNPRHKITKRGQNVTFRCDPISEHNRLYWYRQTLGQGPEFLTYFQNEAQLEKSRLLSDRFSAERPKGSFSTLEIQRTEQGDSAMYLCASSADRGLGNEQFFGPGTRLTVL.

This clonotype has at least ten counts. V usage is TRBV28 and J usage is TRBJ2-1; no definite D call. This CDR3 is built from 11 residues. V was pared by 10 bases and J by 4 bases, with 8 bases between. The germline V gene encodes CDR1 MDHEN and CDR2 SYDVKM. The CDR3 DNA follows: TGTGCCACCCAACCGTACAATGAGCAGTTCTTC. Residues: CATQPYNEQFF.

This clonotype was recorded a few times. The J gene is TRBJ1-1, the V gene TRBV20-1; D unresolved. Per the germline V gene, CDR1 is DFQATT and CDR2 is SNEGSKA (reference sequence). Between the trimmed V and J ends, which lost 1 base and 4 bases, there was a span of 4 bases. This CDR3 contains 11 residues. The CDR3 here is CSARGPTEAFF. The CDR3 bases are TGCAGTGCTAGAGGCCCCACTGAAGCTTTCTTT.

The V gene is TRBV6-1, the J gene TRBJ1-1, with D unclear. V was pared by 2 bases and J by 0 bases, with 7 bases between. CDR3 size: 14 residues. Per the germline V gene, CDR1 is MNHNS and CDR2 is SASEGT. CDR3 nucleotides: TGTGCCAGCAGTGAATGGTCCCTGAACACTGAAGCTTTCTTT. Its protein is CASSEWSLNTEAFF.

This clonotype was counted a few times. The rearrangement links TRBV7-8 to TRBJ2-7, with TRBD2 identical over 9 bases. The CDR3 is made up of 18 amino acids. J lost 0 bases, V lost 1 base, and 10 bases had no gene match. Germline lookup yields CDR1 SGHVS and CDR2 FQNEAQ. CDR3 sequence (DNA): TGTGCCAGCAGCTTAGGACGGGCTAGCGGGGCCAGCTCCTACGAGCAGTACTTC. Translating it yields CASSLGRASGASSYEQYF. The full variable domain, with the rest looked up from reference TRBV7-8 and TRBJ2-7, is GAGVSQSPRYKVAKRGQDVALRCDPISGHVSLFWYQQALGQGPEFLTYFQNEAQLDKSGLPSDRFFAERPEGSVSTLKIQRTQQEDSAVYLCASSLGRASGASSYEQYFGPGTRLTVT.

The table lists this clonotype with many counts. V gene TRBV2 combines with J gene TRBJ2-2; TRBD1 is a possible D gene (5 bases). Germline lookup yields CDR1 SNHLY and CDR2 FYNNEI. This CDR3 has 15 amino acids. Trimming took off 4 bases at V and 3 bases at J, with 12 bases between the two ends. In nucleotides, the CDR3 is TGTGCCAGCAGTGTCCAGGGCGGCGACACCGGGGAGCTGTTTTTT. This sequence encodes CASSVQGGDTGELFF.

The table lists this clonotype with many counts. The rearrangement links TRBV6-1 to TRBJ2-7; 7 positions agree with TRBD1. The length of the CDR3 is 15 residues. The ends lost 3 bases at V and 6 bases at J; junction bases unmatched: 11. The germline gives CDR1 MNHNS, CDR2 SASEGT. The CDR3 reads CASSDVATGPREQYF. CDR3 bases: TGTGCCAGCAGTGATGTTGCGACAGGGCCTCGCGAGCAGTACTTC.

This clonotype has a count of ten or more. The V call is TRBV7-3, the J call TRBJ1-2; a possible D gene is TRBD1 (5 bases). The germline V gene has CDR1 SGHTA and CDR2 FQGTGA. V dropped 5 bases and J dropped 7 bases, with 14 bases sitting between them. CDR3 length: 13 amino acids. The CDR3 DNA reads as TGTGCCAGCAGCCTGATGGGGAGGGGTGGCTACACCTTC. Translation: CASSLMGRGGYTF.

This clonotype was detected a few times. The rearrangement joins TRBV20-1 to TRBJ2-7, with TRBD2 matching over 9 bases. This CDR3 is built from 15 residues. V was clipped by 5 bases and J by 1 base; unmatched bases: 9. CDR1 is DFQATT, CDR2 SNEGSKA, per germline (reference sequence). CDR3 protein: CSALPTSGPSYEQYF. CDR3 nucleotides: TGCAGTGCTCTACCAACTAGCGGGCCGTCCTACGAGCAGTACTTC.

This clonotype was seen ten or more times. The chain joins TRBV30 to TRBJ1-1; tentatively, D is TRBD1 (6 bases). The germline V gene has CDR1 GTSNPN and CDR2 SVGIG (reference sequence). The CDR3 consists of 15 residues. The germline V and J ends were trimmed by 0 bases and 1 base, with 12 bases remaining between them. The CDR3 is CAWSVLGQRNTEAFF. As DNA, the CDR3 is TGTGCCTGGAGTGTACTGGGACAACGGAACACTGAAGCTTTCTTT.